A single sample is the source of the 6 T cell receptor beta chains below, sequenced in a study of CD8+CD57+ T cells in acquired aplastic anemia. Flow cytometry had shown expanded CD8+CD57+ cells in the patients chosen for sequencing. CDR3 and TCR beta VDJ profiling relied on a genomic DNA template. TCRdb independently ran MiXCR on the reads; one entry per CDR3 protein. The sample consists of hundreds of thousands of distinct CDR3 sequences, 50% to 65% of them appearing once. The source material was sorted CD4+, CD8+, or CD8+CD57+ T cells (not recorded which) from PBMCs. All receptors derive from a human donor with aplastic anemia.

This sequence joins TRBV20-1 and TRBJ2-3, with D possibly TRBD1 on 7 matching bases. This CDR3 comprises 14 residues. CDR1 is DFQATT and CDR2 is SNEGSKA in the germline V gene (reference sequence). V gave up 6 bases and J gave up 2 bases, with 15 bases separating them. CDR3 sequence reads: CSAPGDSYTDTQYF. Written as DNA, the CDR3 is TGCAGTGCCCCGGGGGACAGCTACACAGATACGCAGTATTTT.

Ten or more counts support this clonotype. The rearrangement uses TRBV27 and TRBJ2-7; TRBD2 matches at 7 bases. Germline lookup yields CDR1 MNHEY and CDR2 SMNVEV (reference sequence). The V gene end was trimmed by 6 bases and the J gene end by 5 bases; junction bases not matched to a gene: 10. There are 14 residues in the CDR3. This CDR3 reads CASRYSGLVNEQYF. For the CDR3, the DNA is TGTGCCAGCAGGTACTCCGGACTAGTGAACGAGCAGTACTTC.

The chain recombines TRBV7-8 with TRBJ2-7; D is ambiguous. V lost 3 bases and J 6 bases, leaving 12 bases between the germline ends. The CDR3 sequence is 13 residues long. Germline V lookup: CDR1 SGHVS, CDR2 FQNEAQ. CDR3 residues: CASSLRREGEQYF. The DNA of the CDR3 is TGTGCCAGCAGCTTGCGAAGGGAAGGCGAGCAGTACTTC. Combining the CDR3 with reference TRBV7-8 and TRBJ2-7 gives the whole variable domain GAGVSQSPRYKVAKRGQDVALRCDPISGHVSLFWYQQALGQGPEFLTYFQNEAQLDKSGLPSDRFFAERPEGSVSTLKIQRTQQEDSAVYLCASSLRREGEQYFGPGTRLTVT.

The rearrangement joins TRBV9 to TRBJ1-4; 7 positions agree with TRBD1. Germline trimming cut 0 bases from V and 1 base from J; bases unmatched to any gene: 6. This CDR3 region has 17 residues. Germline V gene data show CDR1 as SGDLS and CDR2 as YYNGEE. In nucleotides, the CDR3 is TGTGCCAGCAGCGTAGACAGGGGAGAAGAAACTAATGAAAAACTGTTTTTT. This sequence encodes CASSVDRGEETNEKLFF.

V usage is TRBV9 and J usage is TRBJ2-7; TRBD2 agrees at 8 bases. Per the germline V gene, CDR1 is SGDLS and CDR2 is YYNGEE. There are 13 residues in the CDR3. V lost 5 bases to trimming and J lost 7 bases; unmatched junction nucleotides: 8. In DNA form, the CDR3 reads TGTGCCAGCAGTTCGGCGGGGGGCCGGGAGCAGTACTTC. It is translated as CASSSAGGREQYF.

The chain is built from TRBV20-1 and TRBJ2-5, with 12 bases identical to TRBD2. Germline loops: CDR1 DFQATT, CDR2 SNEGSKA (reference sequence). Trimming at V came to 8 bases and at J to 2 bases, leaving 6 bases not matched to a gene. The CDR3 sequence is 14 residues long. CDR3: CSLRTSGAQETQYF. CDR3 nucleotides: TGCAGTCTCCGGACTAGCGGGGCGCAAGAGACCCAGTACTTC.